This T cell receptor beta chain was identified during a study of control samples from healthy donors and cancer patients (dated by TCRdb to between 2020 and 2021). Remarks on this clone: The specificity of this receptor is unknown. Per-nucleotide qualities are absent, and no much larger clonotype sits a single base away.

From the cysteine through the phenylalanine, the CDR3 covers 16 amino acids. The entry retains the CDR3 DNA only, 48 bases that are in frame from base 1. Trimming takes 2 bases from V and 3 bases from J, and the germline ends sit 11 bases apart. The germline V gene sets CDR1 to MNHEY and CDR2 to SVGAGI. Library generation was performed with the immunoSEQ multiplex PCR assay. TCRdb holds this immuneACCESS table with in-frame rearrangements only. Some clones are missing; in checked studies, unresolved V genes explain under half, and the rest has no known cause. Across this sample there are around 150,000 clones, with 70% to 90% seen only once. 12% of the sample goes to the ten largest clones.

The sequence derives from a man aged 25-45 years in good health. Sequenced sample: blood. The sequence joins TRBV6-5 to TRBJ2-6, with the D gene not confidently named. The DNA sequence reads TGTGCCAGCAGTTACGGACGGTCCGGTGGGGCCAACGTCCTGACTTTC. Protein translation: CASSYGRSGGANVLTF.